The rows below give T cell receptor beta chains drawn from one sample of a study of blood T cells in healthy people across ages. TCRdb independently ran MiXCR on the 5' RACE reads; one entry per CDR3 protein. The table lists about 1.8 million distinct CDR3 sequences, about 50% of them singletons. Sequencing was performed on blood. The receptors stem from a woman in her forties in good health. Both conserved end residues are trimmed from each CDR3. D genes are given only for firm matches.

V gene,D gene,CDR3 length,CDR3 protein
TRBV13,.,10,ASSFMTETQY
TRBV6-6,TRBD1,14,ASSYYPPGQGMPQH
TRBV11-1,.,12,ASSSGLGNNEQF
TRBV4-2,.,14,ASSHDAGASNEKLF
TRBV20-1,TRBD1,11,SANDRVDYGYT
TRBV7-2,.,13,ASSLRSLGGTEAF
TRBV4-2,.,15,ASSPSTRDGGRREQY
TRBV20-1,.,10,SARDGPSPLH
TRBV27,.,11,ASSLITHREQY
TRBV6-5,TRBD1,13,ASSYSDSGGPPLH
TRBV6-6,.,13,ASSYSIGQIHGYT
TRBV7-9,TRBD1,11,ASGLAGGYEQY
TRBV28,.,13,ASSLYRRTAYEQY
TRBV7-9,TRBD1,12,ASSRDSLRDGYT
TRBV7-9,.,13,ASSLARLARNEQY
TRBV19,TRBD1,12,ASKKGGLNSPLH
TRBV4-3,.,13,ASSQDGQLGETQY
TRBV5-1,.,18,ASSFGQGGGPLWSTDTQY
TRBV6-5,.,12,ASSYSRTTDTQY
TRBV9,.,12,ASSSWTSGGELF
TRBV9,.,12,ASSVGPGTDTQY
TRBV20-1,TRBD1,11,SAKDRGTDTQY